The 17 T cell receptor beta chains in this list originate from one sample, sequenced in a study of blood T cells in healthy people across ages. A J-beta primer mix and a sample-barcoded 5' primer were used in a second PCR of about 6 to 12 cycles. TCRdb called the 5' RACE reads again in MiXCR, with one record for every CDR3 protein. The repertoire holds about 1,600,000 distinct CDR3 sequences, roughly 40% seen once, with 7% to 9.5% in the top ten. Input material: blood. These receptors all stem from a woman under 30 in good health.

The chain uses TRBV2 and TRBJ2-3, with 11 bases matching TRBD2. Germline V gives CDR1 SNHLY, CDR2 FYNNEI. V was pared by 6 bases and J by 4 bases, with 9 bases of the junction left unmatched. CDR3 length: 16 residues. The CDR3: CASRERLAGQPDTQYF. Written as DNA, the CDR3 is TGTGCCAGCAGAGAGAGACTAGCGGGGCAACCAGATACGCAGTATTTT.

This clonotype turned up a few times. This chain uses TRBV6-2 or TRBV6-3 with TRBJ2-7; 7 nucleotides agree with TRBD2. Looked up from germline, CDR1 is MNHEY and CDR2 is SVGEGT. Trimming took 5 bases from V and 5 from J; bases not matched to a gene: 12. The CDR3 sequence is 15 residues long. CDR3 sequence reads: CASSDSRSGKNEQYF. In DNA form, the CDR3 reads TGTGCCAGCAGTGACAGCCGGAGCGGGAAGAACGAGCAGTACTTC.

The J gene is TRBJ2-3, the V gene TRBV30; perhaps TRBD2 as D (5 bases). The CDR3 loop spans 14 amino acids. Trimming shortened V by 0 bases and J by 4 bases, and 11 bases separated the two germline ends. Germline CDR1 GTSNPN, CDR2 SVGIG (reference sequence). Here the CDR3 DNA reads TGTGCCTGGAGTGTACGGCGAGGGTCAGATACGCAGTATTTT. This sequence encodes CAWSVRRGSDTQYF.

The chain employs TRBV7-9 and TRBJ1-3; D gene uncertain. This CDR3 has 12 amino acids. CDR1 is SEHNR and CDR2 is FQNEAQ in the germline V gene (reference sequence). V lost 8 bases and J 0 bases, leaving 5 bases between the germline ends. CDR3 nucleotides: TGTGCCAGCCAGACCTCTGGAAACACCATATATTTT. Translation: CASQTSGNTIYF.

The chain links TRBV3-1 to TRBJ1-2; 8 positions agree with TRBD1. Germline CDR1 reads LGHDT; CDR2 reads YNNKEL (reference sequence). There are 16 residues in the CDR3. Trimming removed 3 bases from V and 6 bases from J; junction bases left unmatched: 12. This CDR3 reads CASSHNSGGRGHGYTF. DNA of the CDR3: TGTGCCAGCAGCCACAATTCGGGGGGCAGGGGGCATGGCTACACCTTC.

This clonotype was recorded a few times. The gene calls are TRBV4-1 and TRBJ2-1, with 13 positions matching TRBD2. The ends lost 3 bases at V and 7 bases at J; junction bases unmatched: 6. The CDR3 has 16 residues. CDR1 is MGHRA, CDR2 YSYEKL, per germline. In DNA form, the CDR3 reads TGCGCCAGCAGCCACTCCGGGACTAGCGGGACAAATGAGCAGTTCTTC. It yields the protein CASSHSGTSGTNEQFF.

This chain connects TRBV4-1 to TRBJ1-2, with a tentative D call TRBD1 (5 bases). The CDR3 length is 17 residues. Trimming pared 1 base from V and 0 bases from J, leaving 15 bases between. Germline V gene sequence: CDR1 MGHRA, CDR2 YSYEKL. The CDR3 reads CASSQVGQWGSNYGYTF. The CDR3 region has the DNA TGCGCCAGCAGCCAAGTGGGTCAATGGGGGTCTAACTATGGCTACACCTTC.

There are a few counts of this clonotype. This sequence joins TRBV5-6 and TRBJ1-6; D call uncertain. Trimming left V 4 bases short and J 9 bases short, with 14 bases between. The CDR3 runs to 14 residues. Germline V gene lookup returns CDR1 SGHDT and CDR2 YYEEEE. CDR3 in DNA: TGTGCCAGCAGCGTGTCCACGCCGGGTTCACCCCTCCACTTT. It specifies CASSVSTPGSPLHF. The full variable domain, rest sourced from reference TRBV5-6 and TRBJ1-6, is DAGVTQSPTHLIKTRGQQVTLRCSPKSGHDTVSWYQQALGQGPQFIFQYYEEEERQRGNFPDRFSGHQFPNYSSELNVNALLLGDSALYLCASSVSTPGSPLHFGNGTRLTVT.

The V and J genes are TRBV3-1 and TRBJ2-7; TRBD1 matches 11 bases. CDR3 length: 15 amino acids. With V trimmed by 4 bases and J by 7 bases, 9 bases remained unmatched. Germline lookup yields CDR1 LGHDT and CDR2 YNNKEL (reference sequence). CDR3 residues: CASSLGQGGRNEQYF. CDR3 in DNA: TGTGCCAGCAGCCTGGGACAGGGGGGAAGGAATGAGCAGTACTTC.

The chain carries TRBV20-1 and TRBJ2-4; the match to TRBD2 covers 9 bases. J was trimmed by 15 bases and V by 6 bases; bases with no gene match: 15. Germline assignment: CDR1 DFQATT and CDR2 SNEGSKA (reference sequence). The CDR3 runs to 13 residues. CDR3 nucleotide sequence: TGCAGTGCGAGTCCCGGGACTAGCAAGCCATTGTACTTC. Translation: CSASPGTSKPLYF.

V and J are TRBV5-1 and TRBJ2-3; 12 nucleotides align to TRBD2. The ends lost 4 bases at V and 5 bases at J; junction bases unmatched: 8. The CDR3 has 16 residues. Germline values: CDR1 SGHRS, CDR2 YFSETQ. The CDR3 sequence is CASSPPSGRAQDTQYF. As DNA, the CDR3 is TGCGCCAGCAGCCCGCCTAGCGGGAGGGCCCAAGATACGCAGTATTTT.

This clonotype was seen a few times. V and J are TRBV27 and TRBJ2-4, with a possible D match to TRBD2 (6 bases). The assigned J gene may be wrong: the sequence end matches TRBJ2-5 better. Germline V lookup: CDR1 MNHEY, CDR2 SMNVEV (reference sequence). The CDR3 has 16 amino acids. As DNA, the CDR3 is TGTGCCAGCAGTCCCCGTTGGGGGGAAGGGAAAGAGACCCAGTACTTC. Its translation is CASSPRWGEGKETQYF.

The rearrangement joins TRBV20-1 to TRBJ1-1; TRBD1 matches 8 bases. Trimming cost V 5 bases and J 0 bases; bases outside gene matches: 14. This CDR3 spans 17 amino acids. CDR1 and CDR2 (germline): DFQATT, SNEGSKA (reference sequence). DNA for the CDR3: TGCAGTGCTCAAGGGATGGGGACAGGAACCATGAACACTGAAGCTTTCTTT. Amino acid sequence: CSAQGMGTGTMNTEAFF.

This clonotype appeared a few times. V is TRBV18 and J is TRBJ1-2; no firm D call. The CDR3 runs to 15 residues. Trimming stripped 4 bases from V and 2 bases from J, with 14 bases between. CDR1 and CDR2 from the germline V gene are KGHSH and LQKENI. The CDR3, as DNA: TGTGCCAGCTCACAAGTGGCAGCCACGAACTATGGCTACACCTTC. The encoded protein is CASSQVAATNYGYTF.

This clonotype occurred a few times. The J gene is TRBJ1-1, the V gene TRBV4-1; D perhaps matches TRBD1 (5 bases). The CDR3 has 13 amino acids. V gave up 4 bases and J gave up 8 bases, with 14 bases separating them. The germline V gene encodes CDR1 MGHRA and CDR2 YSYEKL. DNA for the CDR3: TGCGCCAGCAGCCCCCCGGGGGTAATCGAAGCTTTCTTT. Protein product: CASSPPGVIEAFF.

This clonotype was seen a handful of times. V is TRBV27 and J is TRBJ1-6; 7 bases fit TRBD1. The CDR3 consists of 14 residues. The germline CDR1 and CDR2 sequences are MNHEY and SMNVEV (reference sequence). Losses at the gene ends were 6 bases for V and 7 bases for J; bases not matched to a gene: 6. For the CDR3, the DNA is TGTGCCAGCAGCCCCGGGACAGAGAATTCACCCCTCCACTTT. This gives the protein CASSPGTENSPLHF.

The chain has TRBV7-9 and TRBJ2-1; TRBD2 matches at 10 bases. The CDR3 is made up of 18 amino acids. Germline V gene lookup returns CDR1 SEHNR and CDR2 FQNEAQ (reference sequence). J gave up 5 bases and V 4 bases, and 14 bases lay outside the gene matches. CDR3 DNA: TGTGCCAGCAGCTCCCCAGGGGGGAGCGGGAGGGCCCACAATGAGCAGTTCTTC. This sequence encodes CASSSPGGSGRAHNEQFF.